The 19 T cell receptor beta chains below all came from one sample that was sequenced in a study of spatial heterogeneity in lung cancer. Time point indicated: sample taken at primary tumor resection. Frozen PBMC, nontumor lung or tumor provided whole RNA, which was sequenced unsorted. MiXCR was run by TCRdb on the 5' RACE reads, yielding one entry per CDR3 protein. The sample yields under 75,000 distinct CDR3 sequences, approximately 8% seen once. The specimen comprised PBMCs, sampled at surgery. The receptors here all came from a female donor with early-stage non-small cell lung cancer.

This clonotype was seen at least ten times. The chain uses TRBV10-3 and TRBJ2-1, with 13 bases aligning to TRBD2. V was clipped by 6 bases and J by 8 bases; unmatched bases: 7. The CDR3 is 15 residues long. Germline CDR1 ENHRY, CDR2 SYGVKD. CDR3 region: CAIRDWTSGSDEQFF. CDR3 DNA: TGTGCCATCAGGGACTGGACTAGCGGGAGTGATGAGCAGTTCTTC.

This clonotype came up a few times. The CDR3 DNA sequence: TGTGCCAGCAGCGTCGGATCCGGGACTAGCGGTGCTACTAGCACAGATACGCAGTATTTT. Its protein product is CASSVGSGTSGATSTDTQYF. V is TRBV9 and J is TRBJ2-3, with 11 nucleotides matching TRBD2. The CDR3 consists of 20 residues. Germline values: CDR1 SGDLS, CDR2 YYNGEE. The V and J ends lost 2 bases and 0 bases, in that order; junction bases with no gene match: 14. Using reference TRBV9 and TRBJ2-3 for the parts outside the CDR3, the full variable domain is DSGVTQTPKHLITATGQRVTLRCSPRSGDLSVYWYQQSLDQGLQFLIQYYNGEERAKGNILERFSAQQFPDLHSELNLSSLELGDSALYFCASSVGSGTSGATSTDTQYFGPGTRLTVL.

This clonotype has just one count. CDR3 amino acids: CASSLPDSPIEQYF. CDR3 in DNA: TGTGCCAGCAGCCTACCGGACAGCCCGATCGAGCAGTACTTC. The genes are TRBV7-9 and TRBJ2-7, with a weak D call TRBD1 (6 bases). Trimming took off 5 bases at V and 6 bases at J, with 17 bases between the two ends. This CDR3 is built from 14 residues. Per germline, CDR1 SEHNR and CDR2 FQNEAQ (reference sequence).

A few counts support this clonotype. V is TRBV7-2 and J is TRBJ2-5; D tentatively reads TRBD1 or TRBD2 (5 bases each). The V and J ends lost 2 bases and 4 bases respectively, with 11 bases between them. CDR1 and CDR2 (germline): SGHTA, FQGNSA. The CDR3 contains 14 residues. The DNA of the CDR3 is TGTGCCAGCAGCTTACAAGGGGACGGAGAGACCCAGTACTTC. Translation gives CASSLQGDGETQYF.

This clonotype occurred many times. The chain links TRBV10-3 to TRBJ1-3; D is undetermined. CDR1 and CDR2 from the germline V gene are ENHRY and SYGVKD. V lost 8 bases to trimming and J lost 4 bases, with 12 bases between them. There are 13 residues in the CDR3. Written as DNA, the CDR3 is TGTGCCATCGGAGGGTTAGTAGGAAACACCATATATTTT. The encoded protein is CAIGGLVGNTIYF.

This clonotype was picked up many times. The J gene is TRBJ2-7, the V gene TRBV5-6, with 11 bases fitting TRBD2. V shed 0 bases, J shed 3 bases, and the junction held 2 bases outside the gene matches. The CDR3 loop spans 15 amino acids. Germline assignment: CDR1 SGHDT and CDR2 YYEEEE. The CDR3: CASSLELAGVYEQYF. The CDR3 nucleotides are TGTGCCAGCAGCTTGGAACTAGCGGGAGTCTACGAGCAGTACTTC.

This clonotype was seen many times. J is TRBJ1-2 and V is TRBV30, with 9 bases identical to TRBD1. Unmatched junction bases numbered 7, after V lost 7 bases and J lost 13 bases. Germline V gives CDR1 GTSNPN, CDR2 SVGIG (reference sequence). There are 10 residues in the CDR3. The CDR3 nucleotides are TGTGCCTATACAGGGGGCCGGCTCACCTTC. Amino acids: CAYTGGRLTF.

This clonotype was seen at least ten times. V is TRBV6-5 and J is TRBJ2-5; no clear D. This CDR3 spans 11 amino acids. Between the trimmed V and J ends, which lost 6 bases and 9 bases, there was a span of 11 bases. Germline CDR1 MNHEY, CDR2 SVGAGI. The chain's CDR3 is CASSRLSAQYF. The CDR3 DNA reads TGTGCCAGCAGCCGTTTATCGGCCCAGTACTTC.

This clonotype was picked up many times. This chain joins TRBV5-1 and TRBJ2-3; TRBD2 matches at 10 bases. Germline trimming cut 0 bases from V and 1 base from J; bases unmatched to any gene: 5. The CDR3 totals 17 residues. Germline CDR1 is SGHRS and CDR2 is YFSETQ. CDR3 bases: TGCGCCAGCAGCTTGGACGCCGGGACTAGCGGCACAGATACGCAGTATTTT. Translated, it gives CASSLDAGTSGTDTQYF.

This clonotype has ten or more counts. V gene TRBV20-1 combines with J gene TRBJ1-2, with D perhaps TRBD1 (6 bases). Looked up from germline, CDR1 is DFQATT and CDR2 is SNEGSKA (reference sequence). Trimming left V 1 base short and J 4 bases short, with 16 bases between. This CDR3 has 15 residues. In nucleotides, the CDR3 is TGCAGTGCTAGAGCCCCGGGACACCAAGTCTATGGCTACACCTTC. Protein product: CSARAPGHQVYGYTF.

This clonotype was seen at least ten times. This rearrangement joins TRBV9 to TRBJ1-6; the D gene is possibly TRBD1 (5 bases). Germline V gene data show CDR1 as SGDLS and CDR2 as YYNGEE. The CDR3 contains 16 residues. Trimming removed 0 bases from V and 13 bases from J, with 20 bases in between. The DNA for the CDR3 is TGTGCCAGCAGCGTAGCCCTTGACAGTGGGAGCAATCCCCTCCACTTT. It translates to CASSVALDSGSNPLHF.

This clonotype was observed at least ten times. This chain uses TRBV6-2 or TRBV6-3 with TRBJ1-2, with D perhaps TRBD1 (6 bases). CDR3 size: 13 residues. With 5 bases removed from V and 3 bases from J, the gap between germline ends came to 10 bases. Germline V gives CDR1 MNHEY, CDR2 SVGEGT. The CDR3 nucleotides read TGTGCCAGCAGTCAGGGGACGGACTATGGCTACACCTTC. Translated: CASSQGTDYGYTF.

CDR3 DNA: TGTGCCAGCAGCTCCACAGGGGACAATCAGCCCCAGCATTTT. Its translation: CASSSTGDNQPQHF. The chain uses TRBV5-6 and TRBJ1-5; 7 bases line up with TRBD1. The CDR3 is 14 residues long. Germline loops: CDR1 SGHDT, CDR2 YYEEEE. J was trimmed by 3 bases and V by 3 bases; bases with no gene match: 3.

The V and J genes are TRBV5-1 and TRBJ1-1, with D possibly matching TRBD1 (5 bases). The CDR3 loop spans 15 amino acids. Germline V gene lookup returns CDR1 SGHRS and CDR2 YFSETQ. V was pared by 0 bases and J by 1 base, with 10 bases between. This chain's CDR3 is CASSLGARGNTEAFF. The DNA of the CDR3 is TGCGCCAGCAGCTTGGGGGCGAGGGGGAACACTGAAGCTTTCTTT.

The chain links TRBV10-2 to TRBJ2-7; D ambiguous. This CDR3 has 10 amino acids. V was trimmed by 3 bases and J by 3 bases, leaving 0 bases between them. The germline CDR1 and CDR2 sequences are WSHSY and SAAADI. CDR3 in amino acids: CASSDYEQYF. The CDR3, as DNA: TGCGCCAGCAGTGACTACGAGCAGTACTTC.

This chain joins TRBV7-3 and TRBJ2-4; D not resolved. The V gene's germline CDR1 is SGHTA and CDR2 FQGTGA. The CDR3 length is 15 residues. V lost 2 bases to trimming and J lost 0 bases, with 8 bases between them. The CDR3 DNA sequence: TGTGCCAGCAGCTTACACCCCTTAGCCAAAAACATTCAGTACTTC. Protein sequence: CASSLHPLAKNIQYF.

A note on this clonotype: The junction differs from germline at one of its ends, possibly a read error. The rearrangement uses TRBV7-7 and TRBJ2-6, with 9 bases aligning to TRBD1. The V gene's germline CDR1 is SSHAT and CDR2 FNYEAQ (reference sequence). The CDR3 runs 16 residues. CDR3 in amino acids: CASSLGSPGTGNVLTF. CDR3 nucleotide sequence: TGTGCTAGCAGCTTAGGTAGTCCCGGGACAGGGAACGTCCTGACTTTC.

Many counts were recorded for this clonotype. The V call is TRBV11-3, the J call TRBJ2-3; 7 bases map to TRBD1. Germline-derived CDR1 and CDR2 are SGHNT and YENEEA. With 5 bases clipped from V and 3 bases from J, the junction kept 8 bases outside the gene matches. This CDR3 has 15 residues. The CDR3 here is CASSRTGAPTDTQYF. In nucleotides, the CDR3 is TGTGCCAGCAGCCGCACAGGGGCGCCGACAGATACGCAGTATTTT.

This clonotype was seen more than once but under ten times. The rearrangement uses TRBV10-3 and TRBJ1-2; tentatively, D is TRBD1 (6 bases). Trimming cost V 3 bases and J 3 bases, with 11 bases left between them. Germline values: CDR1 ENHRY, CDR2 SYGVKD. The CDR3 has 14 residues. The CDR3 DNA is TGTGCCATCAGTGAAATCAGGGGTGACTATGGCTACACCTTC. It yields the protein CAISEIRGDYGYTF.